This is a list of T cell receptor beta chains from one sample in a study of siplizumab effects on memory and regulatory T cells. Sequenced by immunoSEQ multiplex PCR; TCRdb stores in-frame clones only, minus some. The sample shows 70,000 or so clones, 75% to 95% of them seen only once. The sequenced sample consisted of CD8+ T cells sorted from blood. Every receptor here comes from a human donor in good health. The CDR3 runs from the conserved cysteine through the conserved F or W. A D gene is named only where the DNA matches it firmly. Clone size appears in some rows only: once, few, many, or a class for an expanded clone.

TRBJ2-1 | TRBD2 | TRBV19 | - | TGTGCCAGTAGTATTTCTAGCGGGAGGGCACATGAGCAGTTCTTC | CASSISSGRAHEQFF
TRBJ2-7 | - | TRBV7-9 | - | TGTGCCAGCAGCTTCGTCAGTGTAGCTAGCGAGCAGTACTTC | CASSFVSVASEQYF
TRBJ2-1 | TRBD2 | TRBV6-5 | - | TGTGCCAGCAGCCCTACGTCGGGGGGGCATGAGCAGTTCTTC | CASSPTSGGHEQFF
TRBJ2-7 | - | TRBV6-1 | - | TGTGCCAGTTCTAGTGTACCCTACGAGCAGTACTTC | CASSSVPYEQYF
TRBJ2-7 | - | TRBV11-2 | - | TGTGCCAGCAGCTTACAGGGGGGCTACGAGCAGTACTTC | CASSLQGGYEQYF
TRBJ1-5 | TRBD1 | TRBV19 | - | TGTGCCAGTAGGCCTCAAACAGGGGGCAATCAGCCCCAGCATTTT | CASRPQTGGNQPQHF
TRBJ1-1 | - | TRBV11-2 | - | TGTGCCAGCAGCCCCCGGGACATTTTTCCTAAGAACACTGAAGCTTTCTTT | CASSPRDIFPKNTEAFF
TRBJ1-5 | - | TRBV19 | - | TGTGCCAGTAGTATAGGAACGGTAGGGGTTCAGCCCCAGCATTTT | CASSIGTVGVQPQHF
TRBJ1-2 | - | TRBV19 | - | TGTGCCAGTAGTATCTCCTTAGATACCCACCTCTATGGCTACACCTTC | CASSISLDTHLYGYTF
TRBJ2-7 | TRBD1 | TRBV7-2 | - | TGTGCCAGCAGCTGGTTTGGACAGGGGGCGTACGAGCAGTACTTC | CASSWFGQGAYEQYF
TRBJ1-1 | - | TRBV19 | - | TGTGCCAGTACCCCTCTCAGCACACCCAACACTGAAGCTTTCTTT | CASTPLSTPNTEAFF
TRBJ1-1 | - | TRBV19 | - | TGTGCCAGTAGTATCCCAGAGATGAACACTGAAGCTTTCTTT | CASSIPEMNTEAFF
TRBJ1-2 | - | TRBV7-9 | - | TGTGCCAGCAGTATACAGGGACCCTATGGCTACACCTTC | CASSIQGPYGYTF
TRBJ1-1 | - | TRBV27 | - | TGTGCCAGCAGTTTTCCTGGAGCTGAAGCTTTCTTT | CASSFPGAEAFF
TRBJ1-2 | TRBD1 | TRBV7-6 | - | TGTGCCAGCAGCTCATTAGACAGGGAGAGTTATGGCTACACCTTC | CASSSLDRESYGYTF
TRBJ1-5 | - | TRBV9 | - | TGTGCCAGCAGCGCGGGGTCTAGCAATCAGCCCCAGCATTTT | CASSAGSSNQPQHF
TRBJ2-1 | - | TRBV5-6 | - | TGTGCCAGCAGCTTGGAGGGGGAGTCCAACAATGAGCAGTTCTTC | CASSLEGESNNEQFF
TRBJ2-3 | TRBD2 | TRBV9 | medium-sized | TGTGCCAGCAGCGCTAGCGGGACGGGCACAGATACGCAGTATTTT | CASSASGTGTDTQYF
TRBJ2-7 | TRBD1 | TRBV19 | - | TGTGCCAGTAGTTCCGCAGTGGGGACAGCCTACGAGCAGTACTTC | CASSSAVGTAYEQYF
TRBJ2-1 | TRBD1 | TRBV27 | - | TGTGCCAGCAGGACAGGGATTTCCTACAATGAGCAGTTCTTC | CASRTGISYNEQFF
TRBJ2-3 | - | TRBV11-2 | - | TGTGCCAGCAGCCCCGGACCCACAGATACGCAGTATTTT | CASSPGPTDTQYF
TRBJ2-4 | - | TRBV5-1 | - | TGCGCCAGCAGCTTCATTTTCGGGGGTCCGGCAAACATTCAGTACTTC | CASSFIFGGPANIQYF
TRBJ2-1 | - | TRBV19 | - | TGTGCCAGTAGTATTAACAGGGGAGGCGACAATGAGCAGTTCTTC | CASSINRGGDNEQFF
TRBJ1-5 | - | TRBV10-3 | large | TGTGCCATCAGTGCCTCTTTTCTCGGTAGCAATCAGCCCCAGCATTTT | CAISASFLGSNQPQHF
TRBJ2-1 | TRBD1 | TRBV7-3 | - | TGTGCCAGCAGCAGGCACCAGGGGGCCATGGATCAGTTCTTC | CASSRHQGAMDQFF
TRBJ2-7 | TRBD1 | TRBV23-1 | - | TGCGCCAGCAGTCAATCGTCGGACAGGGGATTTGGGGAGCAGTACTTC | CASSQSSDRGFGEQYF
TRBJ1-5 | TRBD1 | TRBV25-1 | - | TGTGCCAGCAGTGCAGGGCAGGGGGCGGATCAGCCCCAGCATTTT | CASSAGQGADQPQHF
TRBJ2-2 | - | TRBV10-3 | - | TGTGCCATCATCGGGGACCGAGTCACCGGGGAGCTGTTTTTT | CAIIGDRVTGELFF
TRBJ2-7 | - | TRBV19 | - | TGTGCCAGTAGCCTAGGTTCGTCCACACTCAACTACGAGCAGTACTTC | CASSLGSSTLNYEQYF
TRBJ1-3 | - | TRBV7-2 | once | TGTGCCAGCAGCTTGGGGAGCTCTGGAAACACCATATATTTT | CASSLGSSGNTIYF
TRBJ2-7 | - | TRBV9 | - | TGTGCCAGCAGCGCACACGTCGGGGCATCCTACGAGCAGTACTTC | CASSAHVGASYEQYF
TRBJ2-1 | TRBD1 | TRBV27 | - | TGTGCCAGCAGTTTATCGGCAGGGGGTGGCAATGAGCAGTTCTTC | CASSLSAGGGNEQFF
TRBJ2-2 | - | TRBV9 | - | TGTGCCAGCACGTTGTGGGACACCGGGGAGCTGTTTTTT | CASTLWDTGELFF
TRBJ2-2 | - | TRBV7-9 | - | TGTGCCAGCAGCTCCAGGGACTCCCCCGGGGAGCTGTTTTTT | CASSSRDSPGELFF
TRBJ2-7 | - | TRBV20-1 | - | TGCAGTGCCCCCCCCTGGACCGAGCAGTACTTC | CSAPPWTEQYF
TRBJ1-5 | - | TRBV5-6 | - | TGTGCCAGCAGCTTGGCGGGTTATAGCAATCAGCCCCAGCATTTT | CASSLAGYSNQPQHF
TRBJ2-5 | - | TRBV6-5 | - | TGTGCCAGCAGTTACTCGGGAATCCAAGAGACCCAGTACTTC | CASSYSGIQETQYF
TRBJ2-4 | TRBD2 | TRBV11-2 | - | TGTGCCAGCAGCTCGCCCGGGGGGGTGCGTGACATTCAGTACTTC | CASSSPGGVRDIQYF
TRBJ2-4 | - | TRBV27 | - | TGTGCCAGCGGGTTTGGGGGGAAAAACATTCAGTACTTC | CASGFGGKNIQYF
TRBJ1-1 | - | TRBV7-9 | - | TGTGCCAGCAGCTTGGTTGAAGCTTTCTTT | CASSLVEAFF
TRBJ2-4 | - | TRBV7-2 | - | TGTGCCAGCAGCTTGGCAAAGGAGGACATCTCGGTCAAAAACATTCAGTACTTC | CASSLAKEDISVKNIQYF
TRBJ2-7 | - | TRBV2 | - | TGTGCCAGCAGTGTACCAGGGTCCTACGAGCAGTACTTC | CASSVPGSYEQYF
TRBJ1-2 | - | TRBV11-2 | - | TGTGCCAGCAGCCCACGCCCCTCGGGGGGCGATGGCTACACCTTC | CASSPRPSGGDGYTF
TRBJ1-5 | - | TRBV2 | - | TGTGCCAGCAGTGGGGGAGGGGGAAGTCAGCCCCAGCATTTT | CASSGGGGSQPQHF
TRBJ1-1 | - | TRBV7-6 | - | TGTGCCAGCAGCTTAGCGGTAGCGGCCCAAGCTGAAGCTTTCTTT | CASSLAVAAQAEAFF
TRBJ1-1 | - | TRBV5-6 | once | TGTGCCAGCACCATTGCAGGCCGGGACACTGAAGCTTTCTTT | CASTIAGRDTEAFF
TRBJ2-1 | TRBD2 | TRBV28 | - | TGTGCCAGCAGTTTTCCCGGGACTAGCGGGAGTTTCATCTCCTACAATGAGCAGTTCTTC | CASSFPGTSGSFISYNEQFF
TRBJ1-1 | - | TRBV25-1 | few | TGTGCCAGCAGTGAATGGCAGATCACTGAAGCTTTCTTT | CASSEWQITEAFF
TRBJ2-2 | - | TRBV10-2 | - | TGCGCCAGCAGTCCTACCCGGAACACCGGGGAGCTGTTTTTT | CASSPTRNTGELFF
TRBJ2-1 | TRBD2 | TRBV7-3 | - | TGTGCCAGCAGCTTCGGGACTAGCGGGAGTAATGAGCAGTTCTTC | CASSFGTSGSNEQFF
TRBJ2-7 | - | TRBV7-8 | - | TGTGCCAGCAGCCGGTTCCTCTCCTACGAGCAGTACTTC | CASSRFLSYEQYF
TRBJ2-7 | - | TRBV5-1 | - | TGCGCCAGCAGCTTCTCTAGGGCCTCCGAGCAGTACTTC | CASSFSRASEQYF